These 31 T cell receptor beta chains came from one sample sequenced in a study of technical replicates of blood from several donors. Repertoires were generated with immunoSEQ multiplex PCR, while TCRdb's copy carries only in-frame clones and drops some. There are tens of thousands of clones in the sample; roughly 98% occur only once, and over 0.13% lies in the top ten. The specimen sequenced was T cells isolated from PBMCs. These receptors came from a human donor in good health.

This clone has only one observation. The CDR3 DNA follows: TGTGCCAGCAGTTTCCAGATCAGGAACACTGAAGCTTTCTTT. Translation gives CASSFQIRNTEAFF. The chain couples TRBV27 to TRBJ1-1; no firm D call. The length of the CDR3 is 14 residues. The germline V gene has CDR1 MNHEY and CDR2 SMNVEV (reference sequence). Trimming removed 3 bases from V and 1 base from J, with 9 bases in between.

The chain links TRBV5-1 to TRBJ1-6; TRBD1 matches at 7 bases. The germline CDR1 and CDR2 sequences are SGHRS and YFSETQ. CDR3 length: 12 amino acids. The J segment lost 7 bases and the V segment lost 6 bases, leaving 1 base of the junction unmatched. CDR3 nucleotides: TGCGCCAGCACAGGGGGAAATTCACCCCTCCACTTT. Translated: CASTGGNSPLHF.

This chain joins TRBV28 and TRBJ1-1; weak D call: TRBD1 (6 bases). CDR3 size: 12 residues. Germline CDR1 reads MDHEN; CDR2 reads SYDVKM. V dropped 10 bases and J dropped 7 bases, with 16 bases sitting between them. CDR3 sequence: CATAGQISEAFF. The CDR3 DNA reads TGTGCCACCGCAGGACAGATAAGTGAAGCTTTCTTT.

The V and J genes are TRBV18 and TRBJ2-3; TRBD1 aligns across 7 bases. Trimming removed 5 bases from V and 2 bases from J; junction bases left unmatched: 10. CDR3 length equals 16 residues. From germline, CDR1 is KGHSH and CDR2 LQKENI. CDR3 region: CASSSRDSPLTDTQYF. CDR3 DNA sequence: TGTGCCAGCTCAAGCCGGGACAGCCCTCTCACAGATACGCAGTATTTT.

The chain employs TRBV30 and TRBJ1-5; no definite D call. This CDR3 is 13 amino acids long. The V and J ends lost 1 base and 0 bases respectively, with 4 bases between them. Per germline, CDR1 GTSNPN and CDR2 SVGIG (reference sequence). The CDR3 DNA reads TGTGCCTGGAGTGGCGGTAGCAATCAGCCCCAGCATTTT. Protein product: CAWSGGSNQPQHF.

The chain combines TRBV6-1 with TRBJ2-7; TRBD1 is a possible D gene (6 bases). V was clipped by 8 bases and J by 4 bases, with 15 bases between them. Germline loops: CDR1 MNHNS, CDR2 SASEGT. The CDR3 totals 13 residues. DNA of the CDR3: TGTGCCAGCGTTGGGGACACCATGTACGAGCAGTACTTC. Residues: CASVGDTMYEQYF.

The J gene is TRBJ1-2, the V gene TRBV11-2; 12 bases align to TRBD1. J lost 8 bases, V lost 1 base, and 8 bases had no gene match. The CDR3 spans 16 residues. CDR1 and CDR2 from the germline V gene are SGHAT and FQNNGV. CDR3 sequence reads: CASSLAGQGARRGYTF. CDR3 DNA: TGTGCCAGCAGCTTAGCGGGACAGGGGGCGCGTAGGGGCTACACCTTC.

The rearrangement links TRBV12-1 to TRBJ1-3; the tabulated D call, TRBD1, remains unverified against the DNA. TRBV12-1 is tagged as a pseudogene. The CDR3 is 15 amino acids. CDR3: CASSYHRDSGNTIYF. Here the CDR3 DNA reads TGTGCCAGCAGCTATCACAGGGACTCTGGAAACACCATATATTTT.

The chain carries TRBV28 and TRBJ2-7; 8 bases match TRBD1. J lost 1 base, V lost 4 bases, and 12 bases had no gene match. The CDR3 runs to 17 residues. The germline V gene has CDR1 MDHEN and CDR2 SYDVKM. The CDR3 DNA follows: TGTGCCAGCAGTTATAAAAAGCTACAGGGGGAATCCTACGAGCAGTACTTC. This translates into CASSYKKLQGESYEQYF.

This clone was recorded only once. The chain joins TRBV13 to TRBJ1-6; 7 bases agree with TRBD1. V lost 4 bases, J lost 6 bases, and 0 bases stayed unmatched. Looked up from germline, CDR1 is PRHDT and CDR2 is FYEKMQ (reference sequence). The length of the CDR3 is 13 residues. The CDR3 reads CASSYRGNSPLHF. CDR3 nucleotide sequence: TGTGCCAGCAGCTACAGGGGTAATTCACCCCTCCACTTT.

With respect to this clone: It is unclear where the CDR3 begins or ends on the DNA, so no DNA is shown, and the CDR3 is as TCRdb lists it. The gene calls are TRBV21-1 and TRBJ1-1; the table's D call of TRBD1 was not tested on the DNA. TRBV21-1 is listed as a pseudogene. The CDR3 is made up of 13 amino acids, end residues included. The chain's CDR3 is CASSKEVAGGAFF.

V gene TRBV6-4 combines with J gene TRBJ2-1; the match to TRBD2 covers 12 bases. With 4 bases clipped from V and 2 bases from J, the junction kept 3 bases outside the gene matches. CDR3 size: 16 residues. Germline assignment: CDR1 MRHNA and CDR2 SNTAGT. Written as DNA, the CDR3 is TGTGCCAGCAGTGTCGGGACTAGCGGGCCCTACAATGAGCAGTTCTTC. Amino acids: CASSVGTSGPYNEQFF.

V gene TRBV27 combines with J gene TRBJ2-1; TRBD2 aligns across 11 bases. The CDR3 consists of 15 residues. The V gene's germline CDR1 is MNHEY and CDR2 SMNVEV (reference sequence). V was clipped by 4 bases and J by 5 bases; unmatched bases: 4. For the CDR3, the DNA is TGTGCCAGCAGTTCTGGGACTAGCGGCCACAATGAGCAGTTCTTC. Protein sequence: CASSSGTSGHNEQFF.

The rearrangement uses TRBV5-1 and TRBJ2-7, with a weak D call TRBD2 (6 bases). V shed 2 bases and J shed 6 bases, with 18 bases lying between them. The germline V gene has CDR1 SGHRS and CDR2 YFSETQ. The CDR3 loop spans 15 amino acids. The CDR3 sequence: CASSFGIAVGGEQYF. The CDR3 nucleotides read TGCGCCAGCAGCTTTGGTATAGCTGTGGGAGGCGAGCAGTACTTC.

The J gene is TRBJ2-1, the V gene TRBV19; D gene unclear. The germline V gene encodes CDR1 LNHDA and CDR2 SQIVND (reference sequence). This CDR3 region has 14 residues. V was shortened by 5 bases and J by 4 bases, with 12 bases between the two germline ends. The CDR3 spells CASSPLERYNEQFF. In nucleotides, the CDR3 is TGTGCCAGTAGTCCATTAGAAAGATACAATGAGCAGTTCTTC.

The chain recombines TRBV28 with TRBJ2-1; D gene uncertain. The CDR3 is 14 residues long. Germline CDR1 MDHEN, CDR2 SYDVKM. V gave up 2 bases and J gave up 5 bases, with 10 bases separating them. The CDR3: CASSLHSRHNEQFF. The CDR3 DNA sequence: TGTGCCAGCAGTTTACACTCACGCCACAATGAGCAGTTCTTC.

The genes are TRBV30 and TRBJ1-6, with D hard to call. Germline values: CDR1 GTSNPN, CDR2 SVGIG (reference sequence). V was trimmed by 3 bases and J by 7 bases, leaving 16 bases between them. The length of the CDR3 is 15 residues. The CDR3 sequence is CAWRQMTYNNSPLHF. For the CDR3, the DNA is TGTGCCTGGAGACAGATGACGTATAACAATTCACCCCTCCACTTT.

This clone was seen a single time. The genes are TRBV5-4 and TRBJ1-2; possible D gene TRBD1, 5 bases. Germline CDR1 SGHNT, CDR2 YYREEE (reference sequence). V was clipped by 0 bases and J by 2 bases, with 5 bases between them. The length of the CDR3 is 13 residues. CDR3: CASSLDRNYGYTF. CDR3 coding DNA: TGTGCCAGCAGCTTGGACAGGAACTATGGCTACACCTTC.

The rearrangement uses TRBV7-9 and TRBJ2-7, with a possible D match to TRBD1 (5 bases). This CDR3 contains 13 residues. Germline V gene lookup returns CDR1 SEHNR and CDR2 FQNEAQ (reference sequence). V lost 7 bases to trimming and J lost 6 bases, with 16 bases between them. CDR3 nucleotide sequence: TGTGCCAGCACCCCGGAAATCAGGGTCGAGCAGTACTTC. The encoded protein is CASTPEIRVEQYF.

In this sample, this clone turned up once. V is TRBV10-2 and J is TRBJ2-4; D perhaps matches TRBD1 (5 bases). Germline CDR1 reads WSHSY; CDR2 reads SAAADI. Trimming shortened V by 5 bases and J by 0 bases, and 8 bases separated the two germline ends. The CDR3 covers 14 residues. This chain's CDR3 is CASSTGVAKNIQYF. Written as DNA, the CDR3 is TGCGCCAGCAGTACAGGAGTAGCCAAAAACATTCAGTACTTC.

V is TRBV11-3 and J is TRBJ2-1, with 11 bases matching TRBD2. CDR3 length: 17 amino acids. V shed 1 base, J shed 5 bases, and the junction held 7 bases outside the gene matches. The germline V gene has CDR1 SGHNT and CDR2 YENEEA. The CDR3 sequence is CASSLGVGTSGNNEQFF. As DNA, the CDR3 is TGTGCCAGCAGCTTAGGGGTCGGGACTAGCGGTAACAATGAGCAGTTCTTC.

Turning to this clone: Sequence at one end of the junction differs from germline and may be a read error. The gene calls are TRBV14 and TRBJ2-7; D is unresolved. The CDR3 is 14 amino acids. Germline V CDR1 and CDR2: SGHDN, FVKESK. The CDR3 DNA reads as TGTGCCAGCAGTCAAGGATTCGGTACCTACGAGCAGTACTTC. Its protein is CASSQGFGTYEQYF. Together with reference TRBV14 and TRBJ2-7, the CDR3 gives the full variable domain: EAGVTQFPSHSVIEKGQTVTLRCDPISGHDNLYWYRRVMGKEIKFLLHFVKESKQDESGMPNNRFLAERTGGTYSTLKVQPAELEDSGVYFCASSQGFGTYEQYFGPGTRLTVT.

The V gene is TRBV6-1, the J gene TRBJ1-2, with D possibly matching TRBD1 (6 bases). CDR3 size: 13 residues. Trimming left V 6 bases short and J 4 bases short, with 12 bases between. CDR1 MNHNS and CDR2 SASEGT come from the germline V gene. In DNA form, the CDR3 reads TGTGCCAGCAGAGGACAGTTCGGCTATGGCTACACCTTC. Its translation: CASRGQFGYGYTF.

This clone was seen a single time. This rearrangement joins TRBV5-4 to TRBJ2-5, with D maybe TRBD1 (7 bases). The CDR3 runs to 13 residues. The V gene lost 2 bases and the J gene lost 5 bases, with 10 bases spanning the gap. Per the germline V gene, CDR1 is SGHNT and CDR2 is YYREEE (reference sequence). The CDR3 is CASSFSGGETQYF. In DNA form, the CDR3 reads TGTGCCAGCAGCTTCTCAGGGGGGGAGACCCAGTACTTC.

This chain connects TRBV5-5 to TRBJ2-7; TRBD2 matches at 9 bases. This CDR3 has 14 amino acids. CDR1 and CDR2 (germline): SGHKS, YYEKEE (reference sequence). The trim removed 4 bases at V and 7 bases at J, leaving 9 bases unmatched. The CDR3 loop is CASSLKRGDLEQYF. DNA for the CDR3: TGTGCCAGCAGCCTGAAGCGGGGGGACTTGGAGCAGTACTTC.

The V call is TRBV6-5, the J call TRBJ2-7; D possibly corresponds to TRBD1 (6 bases). Germline CDR1 is MNHEY and CDR2 is SVGAGI. The CDR3 consists of 15 residues. With 4 bases removed from V and 5 bases from J, the gap between germline ends came to 18 bases. CDR3 sequence: CASSFTGSAVHEQYF. In DNA form, the CDR3 reads TGTGCCAGCAGTTTCACAGGGTCCGCAGTCCACGAGCAGTACTTC.

The CDR3: CASSWTGVSPLHF. CDR3 nucleotide sequence: TGCGCCAGCAGCTGGACAGGGGTTTCACCCCTCCACTTT. This chain uses TRBV5-1 with TRBJ1-6; 9 positions agree with TRBD1. The V gene end was trimmed by 3 bases and the J gene end by 9 bases; junction bases not matched to a gene: 1. CDR3 length: 13 residues. CDR1 and CDR2 from the germline V gene are SGHRS and YFSETQ.

This clone appeared a single time. This chain uses TRBV9 with TRBJ2-7; 12 bases are shared with TRBD1. V lost 0 bases to trimming and J lost 7 bases; unmatched junction nucleotides: 8. Germline V gives CDR1 SGDLS, CDR2 YYNGEE. The CDR3 is 16 amino acids. The chain's CDR3 is CASSVAGGQGAVEQYF. For the CDR3, the DNA is TGTGCCAGCAGCGTAGCTGGGGGACAGGGGGCTGTTGAGCAGTACTTC.

The chain employs TRBV5-4 and TRBJ2-2; 9 nucleotides match TRBD2. CDR1 and CDR2 from the germline V gene are SGHNT and YYREEE (reference sequence). Trimming at V came to 3 bases and at J to 0 bases, leaving 9 bases not matched to a gene. The CDR3 runs to 18 residues. The CDR3 loop reads CASSSGTSGGTNTGELFF. The CDR3 bases are TGTGCCAGCAGCTCCGGAACGAGCGGGGGGACGAACACCGGGGAGCTGTTTTTT.

The rearrangement uses TRBV15 and TRBJ2-7, with a tentative D call TRBD2 (5 bases). V lost 0 bases, J lost 4 bases, and 10 bases lay in between. Germline loops: CDR1 LNHNV, CDR2 YYDKDF (reference sequence). CDR3 length equals 14 residues. This CDR3 reads CATSRDRGPYEQYF. In DNA, the CDR3 is TGTGCCACCAGCAGAGACCGAGGGCCATACGAGCAGTACTTC.

This chain uses TRBV18 with TRBJ1-5; D may be TRBD1 (6 bases). Trimming removed 4 bases at V and 5 bases at J, with 18 bases between. Germline V gene lookup returns CDR1 KGHSH and CDR2 LQKENI. This CDR3 has 16 amino acids. The CDR3 is CASSLLRGGADQPQHF. The DNA of the CDR3 is TGTGCCAGCTCACTGCTAAGGGGGGGGGCGGATCAGCCCCAGCATTTT.